A selection of T cell receptor beta chains follows, all from one sample in a study of T cells in Graves' hyperthyroidism and ophthalmopathy. TCRdb re-analysed the multiplex PCR reads in MiXCR, keeping a single row per CDR3 protein. This sample has about 350,000 distinct CDR3 sequences; roughly 14% occur once, and the top ten carry under 30%. Sequencing used blood. The receptors were sampled from a woman aged 25 to 39 with Graves' hyperthyroidism. The CDR3 runs from the conserved cysteine through the conserved F or W. D genes are given only for firm matches. A clone size is listed for some rows: how often the clone was seen (once, few, many), or a class if it is expanded.

clone_size | d_call | j_call | v_call | cdr3_nt | cdr3_aa
once | . | TRBJ1-3 | TRBV7-8 | TGTGCCAGCAGCTGGGCTTCGGGAAACACCATATATTTT | CASSWASGNTIYF
many | . | TRBJ2-4 | TRBV3-1 | TGTGCCAGCAGCCAAAGAAACATTCAGTACTTC | CASSQRNIQYF
few | TRBD2 | TRBJ2-7 | TRBV11-2 | TGTGCCAGCAGCCCCCGACTAGCGGGGTCGCCCTACGAGCAGTACTTC | CASSPRLAGSPYEQYF
many | . | TRBJ1-1 | TRBV3-1 | TGTGCCAGCAGCCCCGGACATCTTACCCGACATTTGAACACTGAAGCTTTCTTT | CASSPGHLTRHLNTEAFF
few | TRBD2 | TRBJ2-5 | TRBV11-2 | TGTACCAGCAGCTTAGGCCGGGGGGGAGCGGCCCAGTACTTC | CTSSLGRGGAAQYF
few | TRBD2 | TRBJ2-1 | TRBV6-2/TRBV6-3 | TGTGCCAGCAGTTACCTAGCGGGAGGGGGCTACAATGAGCAGTTCTTC | CASSYLAGGGYNEQFF
few | TRBD1 | TRBJ2-1 | TRBV20-1 | TGCAGTGCAACCCGGGACAGGGGGCCCAATGAGCAGTTCTTC | CSATRDRGPNEQFF
. | . | TRBJ1-1 | TRBV12-3/TRBV12-4 | TGTGCCAGCAGTCCTAAAGCTTTCTTT | CASSPKAFF
. | . | TRBJ2-7 | TRBV4-1 | TGCGCCAGCAGCCCTATAGAGGGAGTAACCTACGAGCAGTACTTC | CASSPIEGVTYEQYF
many | TRBD2 | TRBJ2-7 | TRBV28 | TGTGCCAGCAGCTTCGGACTAGCGGGAGTAATCTCCTACGAGCAGTACTTC | CASSFGLAGVISYEQYF
many | . | TRBJ2-5 | TRBV20-1 | TGCAGTGCTAGAGCCGGGACTCTACCACAAGAGACCCAGTACTTC | CSARAGTLPQETQYF
few | . | TRBJ2-2 | TRBV27 | TGTGCCAGCAGTATCTCTCTGAACACCGGGGAGCTGTTTTTT | CASSISLNTGELFF
few | . | TRBJ1-6 | TRBV20-1 | TGCAGTGCTAGAGATGAAGCCCGCTATAATTCACCCCTCCACTTT | CSARDEARYNSPLHF
many | . | TRBJ2-2 | TRBV2 | TGTGCCAGCAGTGCAGACTTCCTACCGATCGGGGAGCTGTTTTTT | CASSADFLPIGELFF
many | . | TRBJ2-1 | TRBV7-2 | TGTGCCAGCAGCTTAGATAGAGACAATGAGCAGTTCTTC | CASSLDRDNEQFF
many | . | TRBJ2-1 | TRBV10-3 | TGTGCCATCAGTGGGACCCTTACTAGATATAATGAGCAGTTCTTC | CAISGTLTRYNEQFF
many | . | TRBJ1-3 | TRBV28 | TGTGCCAGCAACAGCGGGTCCACCTCCTCTGGAAACACCATATATTTT | CASNSGSTSSGNTIYF
few | . | TRBJ2-1 | TRBV20-1 | TGCAGTGCCGGGGAGATGGGGAATGAGCAGTTCTTC | CSAGEMGNEQFF
many | . | TRBJ1-1 | TRBV2 | TGTGCCAGCGGCGGGGGCGTGCCTAGGGCTTTCTTT | CASGGGVPRAFF
. | TRBD2 | TRBJ2-7 | TRBV28 | TGTGCAGCTACGGGGGGGCTGTACGAGCAGTACTTC | CAATGGLYEQYF
many | . | TRBJ2-7 | TRBV12-3/TRBV12-4 | TGTGCCAGCAGTTTTCAGTCCTACGAGCAGTACTTC | CASSFQSYEQYF
. | . | TRBJ2-6 | TRBV6-2/TRBV6-3 | TGTGCCAGCAGTTACTCCCAGGGGGGCAACGTCCTGACTTTC | CASSYSQGGNVLTF
. | . | TRBJ2-1 | TRBV29-1 | TGCAGCGTTGTGAGGCCCTACAATGAGCAGTTCTTC | CSVVRPYNEQFF
few | TRBD2 | TRBJ2-2 | TRBV7-8 | TGTGCCAGCAGCTTAGTCCTAGCGGGAGGGCATAACACCGGGGAGCTGTTTTTT | CASSLVLAGGHNTGELFF
. | . | TRBJ2-3 | TRBV14 | TGTGCCAGCACCGACATCCCCCAGGGGACGCAGTATTTT | CASTDIPQGTQYF
many | . | TRBJ1-2 | TRBV12-3/TRBV12-4 | TGTGCCAGCAGTACCAATGGGGTTAGGGCTGGCTACACCTTC | CASSTNGVRAGYTF
. | TRBD1 | TRBJ1-3 | TRBV19 | TGTGCCAGTGGGGGACAGGGTCTGCGCGGAAACACCATATATTTT | CASGGQGLRGNTIYF
. | TRBD1 | TRBJ1-1 | TRBV14 | TGTGCCAGCAGCCAAGGGGGCGGGACAGGACTTCTAGAAGCTTTCTTT | CASSQGGGTGLLEAFF
few | TRBD1 | TRBJ1-6 | TRBV11-1 | TGTGCCAGCAGCACAGGAACAGGGGTGGCCCTCCACTTT | CASSTGTGVALHF